This section outlines one TCR beta chain sequence together with its context. The target of this receptor is not known. One base away there is no much larger clone; base qualities are not given. The data were obtained in a study of shared clonotypes between healthy human individuals (dated by TCRdb to about 2020). With regard to the full study: The cohort included three men and a couple of women between 18 and 49 years of age. Libraries were prepared and TCR repertoires were sequenced by different laboratories using diverse techniques, in order to increase sequencing depth and limit assay-specific biases. Per donor, three plates each were used for CD4 naive and CD4 memory, two for CD8 naive, and one for CD8 memory. Between about 0.94 and 8.9 billion PBMCs per donor were obtained by leukapheresis. To estimate repertoire size and how much clonotype sharing occurs between individuals, the study deeply sequenced the blood TCR repertoires of five or six healthy adults.

What the authors observed across the whole study: About 4.5% of naive CD4, 3.5% of naive CD8, approximately 2% of memory CD4, and around 0.42% of memory CD8 clonotypes were shared across several donors. Incomplete sequencing was indicated by rarefaction of sorted-subset datasets, despite the large sequencing depth. Sampling was restricted to blood, and TCR repertoires in tissue are likely to differ from TCR repertoires in blood. Larger estimated clonotype richness was generally found for naive subsets than for memory subsets. The small number of donors limited the genetic and exposure-history diversity represented. Compared with non-shared clonotypes, clonotypes shared by all four sorted-subset donors had higher generation probabilities. Pairwise subsampling indicated that sequencing depth was expected to affect the degree of clonotype sharing among donors.

Using the deep immunoSEQ assay, multiplex PCR amplified TCR CDR3 regions from genomic DNA. Genomic DNA extracted from each cell subset was distributed evenly over all wells of several immunoSEQ 96-well plates, and each plate served as one replicate. Each replicate PCR for sorted subsets received about 180 ng genomic DNA, equal to about 30,000 T cell genomes. Purified libraries were quantified with a Qubit 3.0 fluorometer, sized on a Bioanalyzer 2100, and re-quantified with the KAPA Library Quantification kit. Every immunoSEQ 96-well plate was sequenced on a dedicated single-read 150-cycle Illumina NextSeq 550 flow cell. Regarding the original processing steps: The immunoSEQ output contained only junctional sequences without quality scores, so filtering could not match that applied to full-length reads. To assign V/J genes and CDR3, sequences were annotated against IMGT germline references using PyIR, a Python wrapper for IgBLAST v1.9. Reads with weak V/J assignments (E-value above 1e-6), missing CDR3, stop codons, out-of-frame junctions, or ambiguous translated residues were removed. V3J clonotypes were defined as sequences sharing an identical inferred V gene, J gene, and CDR3 amino acid sequence. The percentage overlap between two repertoires was calculated by dividing the number of shared unique clonotypes by the size of the smaller repertoire. Richness of each repertoire was evaluated using RTK rarefaction, the Chao1 estimator, and Recon v2.1 estimates of unobserved clonotypes. OLGA was used to compute generation probabilities for all TCRbeta clonotypes that the gDNA method yielded from several donors. TCRdb took over this immuneACCESS table, retaining in-frame rearrangements with V and J assigned. Such tables are incomplete; in checked studies, under half of the missing clones stem from an unresolved V gene, and the remainder is unexplained. Clonal size and the V and J genes are those of that table, whereas D and trimming came from the DNA. This sample has about 2.3 million clones in its table, and 92% of those were observed once. Of the sample, approximately 0.4% is held by the ten largest clones.

CDR1 and CDR2 are read off the germline V gene as SGHRS and YFSETQ. V and J lose 6 bases and 4 bases, and a span of 16 bases separates them. The CDR3 spans 14 residues, from the cysteine through the phenylalanine. Left in the record is the CDR3 DNA by itself, 42 bases read in frame from the first base. Donors were healthy HIV-negative adults with no recently reported acute infections or vaccinations. Every donor was a Caucasian adult residing in Nashville, Tennessee, USA. Magnetic negative selection was used to enrich CD4+ T cells, after which naive cells were positively selected on CD45RA and the negative fraction became the memory subset. Blood was collected by leukapheresis, and PBMCs were isolated by Ficoll-Histopaque density gradient centrifugation and then cryopreserved in liquid nitrogen vapor phase. Purity and quantity of every magnetically sorted T cell population were checked by analytical flow cytometry. Genomic DNA was isolated from every sorted fraction and measured by UV absorbance on a Nanodrop 2000c.

The V and J genes are TRBV5-1 and TRBJ2-5; the D element could tentatively be TRBD1 or TRBD2, as 5 bases agree for each. This TCR was sampled from a man aged 18 to 30 in good health. Some clones in this sample may be carry-over from other donors' samples. Sample: naive CD4+ T cells from PBMCs. The cell subset or site label, read with the paper, signifies: CD45RA+ positively selected. The CDR3: CASIDPSGGETQYF. The DNA sequence follows: TGCGCCAGCATAGACCCGTCTGGGGGAGAGACCCAGTACTTC.